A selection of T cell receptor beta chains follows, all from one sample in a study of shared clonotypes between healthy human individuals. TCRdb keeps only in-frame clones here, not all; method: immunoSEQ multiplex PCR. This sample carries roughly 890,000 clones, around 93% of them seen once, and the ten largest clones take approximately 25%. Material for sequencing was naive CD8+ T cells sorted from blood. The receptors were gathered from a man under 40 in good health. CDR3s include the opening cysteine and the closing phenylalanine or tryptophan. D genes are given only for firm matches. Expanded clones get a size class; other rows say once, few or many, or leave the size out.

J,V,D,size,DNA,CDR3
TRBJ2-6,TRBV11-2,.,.,TGTGCCAGCAGCTTAGCCAGGGGAGAGTCTGGGGCCAACGTCCTGACTTTC,CASSLARGESGANVLTF
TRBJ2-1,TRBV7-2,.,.,TGTGCCAGCAGCTTAGGGGACCCACGGGTAAGGTTCTTC,CASSLGDPRVRFF
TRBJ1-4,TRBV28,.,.,TGTGCCAGCAGTTTAGTAGGTCCAAATGAAAAACTGTTTTTT,CASSLVGPNEKLFF
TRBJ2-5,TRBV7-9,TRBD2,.,TGTGCCAGCAGCCCCGGGACTAGCGGTTTTATTCAAGAGACCCAGTACTTC,CASSPGTSGFIQETQYF
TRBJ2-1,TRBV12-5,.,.,TGTGCTAGTGGTTCAAATCCGATGACTAGAGCGCAGTTCTTC,CASGSNPMTRAQFF
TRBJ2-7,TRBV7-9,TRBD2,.,TGTGCCAGCAGCTTATGGCTAGCGGGAAGCTCCTACGAGCAGTACTTC,CASSLWLAGSSYEQYF
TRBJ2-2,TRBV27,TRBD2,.,TGTGCCAGCAGTATAGCGGGAGGGCCGGTCGGGGAGCTGTTTTTT,CASSIAGGPVGELFF
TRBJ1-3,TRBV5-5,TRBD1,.,TGTGCCAGCAGCTTGGCGACAGGGACTCCTGGAAACACCATATATTTT,CASSLATGTPGNTIYF
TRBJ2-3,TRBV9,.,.,TGTGCCAGCAGCGTAGAGAGCGGATCTGACACAGATACGCAGTATTTT,CASSVESGSDTDTQYF
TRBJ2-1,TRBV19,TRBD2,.,TGTGCCAGTAGTATAGTAGCGGGAGTATCAAATGAGCAGTTCTTC,CASSIVAGVSNEQFF
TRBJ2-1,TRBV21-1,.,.,TGTGCCAGGAAAAACAATGAGCAGTTCTTC,CARKNNEQFF
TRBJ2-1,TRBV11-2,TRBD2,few,TGTGCCAGCAGCCCTGGAAGCGGGAGTAGGAATGAGCAGTTCTTC,CASSPGSGSRNEQFF
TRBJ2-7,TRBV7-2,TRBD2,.,TGTGCCAGCAGCCCTAGCGGAGACCACTACGAGCAGTACTTC,CASSPSGDHYEQYF
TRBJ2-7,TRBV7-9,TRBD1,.,TGTGCCAGCAGCTTCGTTACTGGACAGGGTTTCTACGAGCAGTACTTC,CASSFVTGQGFYEQYF
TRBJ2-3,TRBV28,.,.,TGTGCCAGCAGTTCTAGTACCCTTGGCCGGGATGACAGTCCTTCGGTAAACACAGATACGCAGTATTTT,CASSSSTLGRDDSPSVNTDTQYF
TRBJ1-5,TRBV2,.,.,TGTGCCAGCAGTGGAGGGGATAATAGCAATCAGCCCCAGCATTTT,CASSGGDNSNQPQHF
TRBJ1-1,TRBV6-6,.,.,TGCGCCCACGGTGGGGGCACTGAAGCTTTCTTT,CAHGGGTEAFF
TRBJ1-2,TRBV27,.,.,TGTGCCAGCTCCGGGCGGGGGCCAGGTTATGGCTACACCTTC,CASSGRGPGYGYTF
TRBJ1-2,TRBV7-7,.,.,TGTGCCCGTCTCCCCGTTCCGGGGCCCGTGGAGGGTGGCTACACCTTC,CARLPVPGPVEGGYTF
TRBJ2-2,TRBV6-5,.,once,TGTGCCAGCAGCCGGACAATGGGGGACACCGGGGAGCTGTTTTTT,CASSRTMGDTGELFF
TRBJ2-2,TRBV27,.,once,TGTGCCAGCAGCCCCGTAATGGCCCCGTGGAGCCTTAACACCGGGGAGCTGTTTTTT,CASSPVMAPWSLNTGELFF
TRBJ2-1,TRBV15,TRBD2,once,TGTGCCACCAGTCACGGGACTAACAATGAGCAGTTCTTC,CATSHGTNNEQFF
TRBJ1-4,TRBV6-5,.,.,TGTGCCAGCGGGACACCCGGCGGTGAAAAACTGTTTTTT,CASGTPGGEKLFF
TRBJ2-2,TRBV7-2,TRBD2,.,TGTGCCAGCAGCTTAGGGGGGACTAGCGGCGCTCCGAACACCGGGGAGCTGTTTTTT,CASSLGGTSGAPNTGELFF
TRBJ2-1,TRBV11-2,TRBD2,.,TGTGCCAGCGAGACTAGCGCCCACAATGAGCAGTTCTTC,CASETSAHNEQFF
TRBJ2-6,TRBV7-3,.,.,TGTGCCAGCAGCTTAAAAGGGCTTTCGAGGATAGGGGCCAACGTCCTGACTTTC,CASSLKGLSRIGANVLTF
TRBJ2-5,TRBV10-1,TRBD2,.,TGCGCCAGCAGTGAGGTAGCGGGAGGCCCTTTTGAGACCCAGTACTTC,CASSEVAGGPFETQYF
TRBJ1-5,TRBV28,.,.,TGTGCCAGCAGTTTATTGGGGGGATCGAATCAGCCCCAGCATTTT,CASSLLGGSNQPQHF
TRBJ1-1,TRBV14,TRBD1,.,TGTGCCAGCAGCCTGGGACAGGAAGCTTTCTTT,CASSLGQEAFF
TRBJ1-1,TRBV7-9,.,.,TGTGCCAGCAGCTCCACAGGGAACACTGAAGCTTTCTTT,CASSSTGNTEAFF
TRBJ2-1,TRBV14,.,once,TGTGCCAGCAGCCGTAGCGGTTACTACAATGAGCAGTTCTTC,CASSRSGYYNEQFF
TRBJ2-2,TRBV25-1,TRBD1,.,TGTGCCAGCGCCGGGACAGGAGACACCGGGGAGCTGTTTTTT,CASAGTGDTGELFF
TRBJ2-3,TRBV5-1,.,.,TGCGCCAGCACATCGGGAGCGGCTTCCACAGATACGCAGTATTTT,CASTSGAASTDTQYF
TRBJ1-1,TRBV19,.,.,TGTGCCAGTAGTATAGGGGGTCAAGCCACTGAAGCTTTCTTT,CASSIGGQATEAFF
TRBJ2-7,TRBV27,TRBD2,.,TGTGCCAGCGCGAAGGCGGCTAGCGGGACTTACGAGCAGTACTTC,CASAKAASGTYEQYF
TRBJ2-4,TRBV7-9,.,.,TGTGCCAGCAGCTTAGGGGGGCACGCCAAAAACATTCAGTACTTC,CASSLGGHAKNIQYF
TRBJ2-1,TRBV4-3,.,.,TGCGCCAGCAGGCGACTAGTCGGGAACAATGAGCAGTTCTTC,CASRRLVGNNEQFF
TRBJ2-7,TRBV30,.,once,TGTGCCTGGAGTACGTCCTACGAGCAGTACTTC,CAWSTSYEQYF
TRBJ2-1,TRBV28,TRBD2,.,TGTGCCAGCAGACCTACTAGCGGACTATACAATGAGCAGTTCTTC,CASRPTSGLYNEQFF
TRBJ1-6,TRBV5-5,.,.,TGTGCCAGCAGCTGGACGGCTTCACCCCTCCACTTT,CASSWTASPLHF
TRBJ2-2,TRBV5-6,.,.,TGTGCCAGCAGCTTGGCCGGACTCATGAACACCGGGGAGCTGTTTTTT,CASSLAGLMNTGELFF
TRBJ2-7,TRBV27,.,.,TGTGCCAGCAGTTTATCAGGGCGTGAGCAGTACTTC,CASSLSGREQYF
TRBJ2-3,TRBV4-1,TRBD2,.,TGCGCCAGCAGCCAAGATATTCTGCTAGCGGAGCTTACCACAGATACGCAGTATTTT,CASSQDILLAELTTDTQYF
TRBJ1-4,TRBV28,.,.,TGTGCCAGCAGTAAAGGGTCTAATGAAAAACTGTTTTTT,CASSKGSNEKLFF
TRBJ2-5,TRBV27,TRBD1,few,TGTGCCAGTCACAGGGGGCGCGGAGAGACCCAGTACTTC,CASHRGRGETQYF